Following are 12 T cell receptor beta chains from one sample sequenced in a study of blood T cell repertoires in COVID-19. Generated by immunoSEQ multiplex PCR, the TCRdb table keeps only in-frame clones and is missing some. The sample holds around 250,000 clones, around nine tenths seen once. The sample consisted of peripheral blood. These TCRs come from a woman between 65 and 79 years old with COVID-19, enrolled during active disease.

The gene calls are TRBV6-6 and TRBJ2-3; 10 positions match TRBD1. The germline V gene has CDR1 MNHNY and CDR2 SVGAGI (reference sequence). V lost 5 bases, J lost 2 bases, and 13 bases stayed unmatched. This CDR3 is built from 18 residues. In DNA form, the CDR3 reads TGTGCCAGCAGTCGGGGGACAGGGGCCGAGGGGGTCACAGATACGCAGTATTTT. Translation: CASSRGTGAEGVTDTQYF.

This clone was seen a single time. This chain connects TRBV6-2 or TRBV6-3 to TRBJ1-1; D call uncertain. CDR3 size: 13 residues. Germline V gene data show CDR1 as MNHEY and CDR2 as SVGEGT. Trimming pared 2 bases from V and 4 bases from J, leaving 8 bases between. The chain's CDR3 is CASSYTRGTEAFF. Written as DNA, the CDR3 is TGTGCCAGCAGTTACACCCGGGGCACTGAAGCTTTCTTT.

The chain uses TRBV10-3 and TRBJ2-7; 7 positions agree with TRBD2. The J segment lost 3 bases and the V segment lost 5 bases, leaving 10 bases of the junction unmatched. This CDR3 region has 15 residues. CDR1 ENHRY and CDR2 SYGVKD come from the germline V gene. CDR3 amino acids: CAISRRREINYEQYF. The CDR3 DNA reads as TGTGCCATCAGTCGCAGGCGGGAGATAAACTACGAGCAGTACTTC.

The rearrangement joins TRBV4-2 to TRBJ1-2; D perhaps matches TRBD1 (6 bases). The ends were cut back, 1 base at V and 0 bases at J, with 9 bases in the middle. The CDR3 extends over 15 amino acids. CDR1 LGHNA and CDR2 YNFKEQ come from the germline V gene. This CDR3 reads CASSQVQGANYGYTF. CDR3 coding DNA: TGTGCCAGCAGCCAAGTACAGGGCGCTAACTATGGCTACACCTTC.

V and J are TRBV7-2 and TRBJ2-5; 10 bases map to TRBD1. This CDR3 is built from 15 residues. CDR1 is SGHTA and CDR2 is FQGNSA in the germline V gene. J gave up 5 bases and V 6 bases, and 9 bases lay outside the gene matches. As DNA, the CDR3 is TGTGCCAGCAGAATCCGACAGGGGGCAGTGGAGACCCAGTACTTC. Translation: CASRIRQGAVETQYF.

The chain employs TRBV7-9 and TRBJ2-7; D is unclear. Trimming stripped 3 bases from V and 8 bases from J, with 20 bases between. CDR1 is SEHNR and CDR2 is FQNEAQ in the germline V gene (reference sequence). There are 15 residues in the CDR3. DNA for the CDR3: TGTGCCAGCAGCTTTGGGTTGGCGGCAGCCCCCCAGCAGTACTTC. This gives the protein CASSFGLAAAPQQYF. Based on the CDR3 plus reference TRBV7-9 and TRBJ2-7, the full variable domain is DTGVSQNPRHKITKRGQNVTFRCDPISEHNRLYWYRQTLGQGPEFLTYFQNEAQLEKSRLLSDRFSAERPKGSFSTLEIQRTEQGDSAMYLCASSFGLAAAPQQYFGPGTRLTVT.

The chain combines TRBV30 with TRBJ1-2; D gene ambiguous. The germline V gene encodes CDR1 GTSNPN and CDR2 SVGIG (reference sequence). The CDR3 sequence is 12 residues long. Deletions cut 2 bases from V and 4 bases from J, with 8 bases between. The CDR3 DNA sequence: TGTGCCTGGAGTCTATCCTTCTATGGCTACACCTTC. Translated: CAWSLSFYGYTF.

The rearrangement links TRBV5-5 to TRBJ1-5; D is possibly TRBD1 (5 bases). The germline V gene encodes CDR1 SGHKS and CDR2 YYEKEE (reference sequence). The ends were cut back, 4 bases at V and 3 bases at J, with 11 bases in the middle. This CDR3 spans 14 amino acids. The CDR3 DNA reads TGTGCCAGCAGCCAAGACAGCTCCAATCAGCCCCAGCATTTT. As protein: CASSQDSSNQPQHF.

V is TRBV5-1 and J is TRBJ2-1; TRBD2 might be the D (5 bases). The CDR3 is 12 amino acids. V was pared by 1 base and J by 10 bases, with 9 bases between. From germline, CDR1 is SGHRS and CDR2 YFSETQ. The CDR3 protein is CASSLSGFEQFF. DNA for the CDR3: TGCGCCAGCAGCTTGTCGGGGTTCGAGCAGTTCTTC.

The chain recombines TRBV24-1 with TRBJ1-5; possibly TRBD1 for D (6 bases). The CDR3 sequence is 15 residues long. Trimming took 3 bases from V and 6 from J, leaving 14 bases between them. Germline-derived CDR1 and CDR2 are KGHDR and SFDVKD. Here the CDR3 DNA reads TGTGCCACCAGTGATAAGCGGCAGGGGAGTCAGCCCCAGCATTTT. Translating it yields CATSDKRQGSQPQHF.

This sequence joins TRBV6-5 and TRBJ1-3; D possibly corresponds to TRBD1 (6 bases). The V and J ends lost 7 bases and 0 bases respectively, with 10 bases between them. This CDR3 has 14 amino acids. Looked up from germline, CDR1 is MNHEY and CDR2 is SVGAGI. The CDR3, as DNA: TGTGCCAGCAAGCAGGGGAACTCTGGAAACACCATATATTTT. Translating it yields CASKQGNSGNTIYF.

The chain employs TRBV11-2 and TRBJ1-1; D may be TRBD1 (6 bases). The CDR3 runs 16 residues. Germline V gene lookup returns CDR1 SGHAT and CDR2 FQNNGV. The germline V and J ends were trimmed by 0 bases and 1 base, with 12 bases remaining between them. CDR3 sequence (DNA): TGTGCCAGCAGCTTAGAGGGGGGGGCGCGGAACACTGAAGCTTTCTTT. This sequence encodes CASSLEGGARNTEAFF.